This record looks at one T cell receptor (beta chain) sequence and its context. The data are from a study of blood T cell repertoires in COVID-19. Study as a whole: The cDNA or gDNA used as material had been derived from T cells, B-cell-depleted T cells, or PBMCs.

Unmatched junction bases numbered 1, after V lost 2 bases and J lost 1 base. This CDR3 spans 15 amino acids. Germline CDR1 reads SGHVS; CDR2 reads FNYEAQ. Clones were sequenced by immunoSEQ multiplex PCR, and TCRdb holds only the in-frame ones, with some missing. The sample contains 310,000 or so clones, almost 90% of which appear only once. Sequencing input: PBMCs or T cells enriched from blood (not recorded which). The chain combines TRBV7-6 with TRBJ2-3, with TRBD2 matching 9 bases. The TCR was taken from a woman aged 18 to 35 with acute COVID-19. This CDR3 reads CASSLPSGGTDTQYF. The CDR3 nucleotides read TGTGCCAGCAGCTTACCTAGCGGGGGCACAGATACGCAGTATTTT.